This T cell receptor beta chain originates from a study of blood T cell repertoires in COVID-19. Study background: Some COVID-19 samples were acute and others convalescent; all came from the United States, Italy and Spain. T cells, B-cell-depleted T cells, or PBMCs supplied cDNA or gDNA.

This clone was picked up a small number of times. CDR1 KGHSH and CDR2 LQKENI come from the germline V gene. The J segment lost 1 base and the V segment lost 3 bases, leaving 8 bases of the junction unmatched. This CDR3 region has 16 residues. Original processing methods: Scientists estimated how many nucleated cells there were by amplifying reference gene primers. The assay was immunoSEQ multiplex PCR, and TCRdb's table has in-frame clones only and misses some. V and J calls and clone size follow that table, whereas D and trimming were derived from the DNA. The top ten hold around a tenth of the sample, which has tens of thousands of clones, about 87% seen once.

This sequence originates from a human donor in a cohort sampled during active COVID-19. Sequencing input: peripheral blood. The V call is TRBV18, the J call TRBJ1-2, with TRBD1 identical over 7 bases. In DNA, the CDR3 is TGTGCCAGCTCACCGGTTGGGCCAGGGGGTAACTATGGCTACACCTTC. Amino acids: CASSPVGPGGNYGYTF.